The 32 T cell receptor beta chains listed next were all sequenced from one sample in a study of PD-1 blockade in classical Hodgkin lymphoma. Time point given: cycle 4 day 1 (C4D1), after less than 7 weeks of nivolumab. Every patient experienced relapse after autologous stem cell transplantation, and brentuximab vedotin exposure varied. The protocol was immunoSEQ multiplex PCR, while the TCRdb copy is restricted to in-frame clones and leaves out a portion. The sample holds roughly 96,000 clones, roughly 91% seen once. Here the sequenced sample was peripheral blood mononuclear cells (PBMCs), taken before the fourth cycle of nivolumab. These receptors came from a human donor with classical Hodgkin lymphoma.

On this clone itself: In the same sample, other DNA sequences code for this CDR3. V is TRBV9 and J is TRBJ2-5, with D unresolved. The germline V and J ends were trimmed by 0 bases and 5 bases, with 8 bases remaining between them. The CDR3 runs to 13 residues. The germline CDR1 and CDR2 sequences are SGDLS and YYNGEE. The CDR3 nucleotides are TGTGCCAGCAGCGTAGGCGGCCGGGAGACCCAGTACTTC. Its protein product is CASSVGGRETQYF.

The rearrangement links TRBV7-2 to TRBJ2-3, with D perhaps matching TRBD2 (7 bases). The V gene's germline CDR1 is SGHTA and CDR2 FQGNSA. Trimming left V 1 base short and J 0 bases short, with 14 bases between. The CDR3 loop spans 17 amino acids. The CDR3 coding sequence is TGTGCCAGCAGCTTAGTGGGGGCCGGGGGGAGCACAGATACGCAGTATTTT. Translation: CASSLVGAGGSTDTQYF.

This clone appeared once. The rearrangement joins TRBV5-4 to TRBJ2-2; D might be TRBD2 (5 bases). The CDR3 is made up of 14 amino acids. CDR1 and CDR2 from the germline V gene are SGHNT and YYREEE (reference sequence). Trimming took 3 bases from V and 1 from J, leaving 7 bases between them. CDR3 protein: CASSSGVNTGELFF. The CDR3 DNA follows: TGTGCCAGCAGCTCCGGGGTGAACACCGGGGAGCTGTTTTTT.

The chain joins TRBV5-6 to TRBJ2-1; 14 bases agree with TRBD2. CDR3 size: 18 residues. Germline V gives CDR1 SGHDT, CDR2 YYEEEE. J gave up 1 base and V 4 bases, and 7 bases lay outside the gene matches. The CDR3 is CASSEGLAGVASYNEQFF. The CDR3 coding sequence is TGTGCCAGCAGCGAGGGACTAGCGGGAGTTGCATCCTACAATGAGCAGTTCTTC.

This clone came up once. The chain employs TRBV4-1 and TRBJ1-1; possible D gene TRBD1, 5 bases. Trimming removed 4 bases at V and 2 bases at J, with 14 bases between. Germline V gene data show CDR1 as MGHRA and CDR2 as YSYEKL. This CDR3 is 15 amino acids long. CDR3 residues: CASSRGPGPNTEAFF. The CDR3 DNA is TGCGCCAGCAGCCGAGGACCGGGACCTAACACTGAAGCTTTCTTT.

The rearrangement uses TRBV30 and TRBJ1-1, with 10 bases that match TRBD1. Unmatched junction bases numbered 4, after V lost 4 bases and J lost 5 bases. This CDR3 region has 13 residues. Germline-derived CDR1 and CDR2 are GTSNPN and SVGIG (reference sequence). This CDR3 reads CAWNDRGQTEAFF. CDR3 DNA: TGTGCCTGGAACGACAGGGGGCAGACTGAAGCTTTCTTT.

The V and J genes are TRBV19 and TRBJ1-5, with 8 bases identical to TRBD1. Germline V gene lookup returns CDR1 LNHDA and CDR2 SQIVND (reference sequence). With 6 bases clipped from V and 0 bases from J, the junction kept 4 bases outside the gene matches. The CDR3 is made up of 15 amino acids. CDR3 DNA: TGTGCCAGTAGGCTCGACAGGGGTAGCAATCAGCCCCAGCATTTT. Protein product: CASRLDRGSNQPQHF. The complete variable domain, with remaining parts taken from reference TRBV19 and TRBJ1-5, reads DGGITQSPKYLFRKEGQNVTLSCEQNLNHDAMYWYRQDPGQGLRLIYYSQIVNDFQKGDIAEGYSVSREKKESFPLTVTSAQKNPTAFYLCASRLDRGSNQPQHFGDGTRLSIL.

The V call is TRBV30, the J call TRBJ1-3; D call uncertain. Trimming shortened V by 3 bases and J by 3 bases, and 9 bases separated the two germline ends. Germline lookup yields CDR1 GTSNPN and CDR2 SVGIG (reference sequence). The CDR3 is 13 amino acids. The CDR3 reads CAWSPLNGNTIYF. The CDR3 DNA is TGTGCCTGGAGCCCGCTCAATGGAAACACCATATATTTT.

The chain has TRBV2 and TRBJ2-1, with D unresolved. Germline V gene data show CDR1 as SNHLY and CDR2 as FYNNEI. This CDR3 is 11 amino acids long. The germline V and J ends were trimmed by 6 bases and 12 bases, with 12 bases remaining between them. The CDR3 reads CASRGFGGQFF. The CDR3 DNA reads TGTGCCAGCAGGGGGTTTGGTGGGCAGTTCTTC.

The V call is TRBV19, the J call TRBJ1-2; 7 bases are shared with TRBD1. After removal of 5 bases from V and 8 bases from J, the junction contained 5 bases not matched to a gene. In germline, CDR1 is LNHDA, CDR2 SQIVND (reference sequence). CDR3 size: 12 residues. The CDR3 DNA sequence: TGTGCCAGTAGTGCCGACAGGGAAGGCTACACCTTC. Translating gives CASSADREGYTF.

This clone was detected only a few times. The chain joins TRBV5-6 to TRBJ1-3, with D unresolved. V lost 0 bases and J lost 0, with 4 bases in between. CDR3 size: 14 residues. Germline V lookup: CDR1 SGHDT, CDR2 YYEEEE. CDR3 protein: CASSLVSSGNTIYF. Written as DNA, the CDR3 is TGTGCCAGCAGCTTGGTAAGCTCTGGAAACACCATATATTTT.

The gene calls are TRBV11-2 and TRBJ2-5, with no clear D. V was pared by 2 bases and J by 0 bases, with 7 bases between. This CDR3 comprises 14 residues. Germline CDR1 and CDR2: SGHAT and FQNNGV. This chain's CDR3 is CASSLWADQETQYF. The CDR3 nucleotides read TGTGCCAGCAGCTTATGGGCAGACCAAGAGACCCAGTACTTC.

This clone was counted only a few times. The chain employs TRBV29-1 and TRBJ2-3, with D unresolved. Germline values: CDR1 SQVTM, CDR2 ANQGSEA. V was pared by 7 bases and J by 3 bases, with 11 bases between. The CDR3 length is 12 residues. This CDR3 reads CSAAPETDTQYF. For the CDR3, the DNA is TGCAGCGCCGCCCCCGAGACAGATACGCAGTATTTT.

The V gene is TRBV5-4, the J gene TRBJ1-1; the D gene is possibly TRBD1 (5 bases). Between the trimmed V and J ends, which lost 0 bases and 7 bases, there was a span of 16 bases. CDR1 and CDR2 from the germline V gene are SGHNT and YYREEE (reference sequence). This CDR3 has 15 amino acids. CDR3 in DNA: TGTGCCAGCAGCTTGGAAGCAGGGAAGAGCTATGAAGCTTTCTTT. Translation gives CASSLEAGKSYEAFF.

The V call is TRBV6-5, the J call TRBJ2-7; TRBD2 agrees at 7 bases. The V and J ends lost 7 bases and 0 bases, in that order; junction bases with no gene match: 9. This CDR3 has 15 residues. Germline V CDR1 and CDR2: MNHEY, SVGAGI. The DNA for the CDR3 is TGTGCCAGCACCCTGTCACCGGGAGGCTCCTACGAGCAGTACTTC. Encoded protein: CASTLSPGGSYEQYF.

The rearrangement links TRBV28 to TRBJ2-5; possible D gene TRBD2, 5 bases. The germline V and J ends were trimmed by 6 bases and 0 bases, with 14 bases remaining between them. Germline loops: CDR1 MDHEN, CDR2 SYDVKM. The CDR3 has 15 amino acids. CDR3 region: CASSVRSGYQETQYF. In nucleotides, the CDR3 is TGTGCCAGCAGCGTCCGGAGCGGCTACCAAGAGACCCAGTACTTC.

The chain employs TRBV7-9 and TRBJ1-2; unclear D gene. Germline-derived CDR1 and CDR2 are SEHNR and FQNEAQ (reference sequence). The CDR3 length is 17 residues. The V end lost 5 bases, the J end lost 2 bases, and 21 bases lay between the germline ends. This CDR3 is CASSPAPGQEWNYGYTF. DNA of the CDR3: TGTGCCAGCAGCCCTGCCCCCGGGCAGGAATGGAACTATGGCTACACCTTC. The full variable domain, completed using reference TRBV7-9 and TRBJ1-2, is DTGVSQNPRHKITKRGQNVTFRCDPISEHNRLYWYRQTLGQGPEFLTYFQNEAQLEKSRLLSDRFSAERPKGSFSTLEIQRTEQGDSAMYLCASSPAPGQEWNYGYTFGSGTRLTVV.

The chain carries TRBV29-1 and TRBJ2-7; 12 bases are a match to TRBD1. The V gene's germline CDR1 is SQVTM and CDR2 ANQGSEA. Unmatched junction bases numbered 2, after V lost 5 bases and J lost 3 bases. The CDR3 is made up of 13 amino acids. CDR3 protein: CSVRDRGLYEQYF. The CDR3 bases are TGCAGCGTTAGGGACAGGGGGCTCTACGAGCAGTACTTC.

V and J are TRBV14 and TRBJ1-2; D gene uncertain. The CDR3 length is 16 residues. Germline V gene sequence: CDR1 SGHDN, CDR2 FVKESK. V lost 1 base and J 1 base, leaving 13 bases between the germline ends. The CDR3 protein is CASSQAGGAGNYGYTF. CDR3 DNA sequence: TGTGCCAGCAGCCAAGCGGGAGGAGCCGGTAACTATGGCTACACCTTC.

J is TRBJ1-2 and V is TRBV19; D unresolved. Germline lookup yields CDR1 LNHDA and CDR2 SQIVND (reference sequence). The CDR3 sequence is 14 residues long. V was clipped by 3 bases and J by 0 bases, with 8 bases between them. The CDR3 sequence is CASSMRRSNYGYTF. For the CDR3, the DNA is TGTGCCAGTAGTATGCGCAGGTCTAACTATGGCTACACCTTC.

The chain carries TRBV7-2 and TRBJ2-3; TRBD2 aligns across 9 bases. CDR1 and CDR2 (germline): SGHTA, FQGNSA. The CDR3 is 15 residues long. V trimming: 1 base; J trimming: 5 bases; junction bases outside the gene matches: 4. DNA of the CDR3: TGTGCCAGCAGCTTAGTCGCGGGAGGGATAGATACGCAGTATTTT. Protein: CASSLVAGGIDTQYF.

The chain carries TRBV5-1 and TRBJ2-7, with D perhaps matching TRBD2 (6 bases). The CDR3 is 16 amino acids. The germline gives CDR1 SGHRS, CDR2 YFSETQ. Trimming took off 2 bases at V and 4 bases at J, with 19 bases between the two ends. The CDR3 sequence is CASSFGFRGLAYEQYF. As DNA, the CDR3 is TGCGCCAGCAGCTTTGGATTTCGGGGGTTAGCGTACGAGCAGTACTTC.

The V call is TRBV28, the J call TRBJ1-1; 10 nucleotides match TRBD1. The CDR3 consists of 16 residues. In germline, CDR1 is MDHEN, CDR2 SYDVKM. With V trimmed by 7 bases and J by 0 bases, 8 bases remained unmatched. CDR3 region: CASNPGQGLLNTEAFF. CDR3 DNA sequence: TGTGCCAGCAACCCGGGACAGGGGCTCTTGAACACTGAAGCTTTCTTT.

This chain connects TRBV21-1 to TRBJ1-1. TRBV21-1 is a listed pseudogene. This CDR3 has 14 residues. The CDR3 spells CASSKVESGTEAFF. CDR3 bases: TGTGCCAGCAGCAAAGTTGAATCGGGCACTGAAGCTTTCTTT.

The CDR3 sequence: CASFGGQGSYEQYF. The CDR3 bases are TGTGCCAGCTTTGGAGGACAGGGGTCCTACGAGCAGTACTTC. V and J are TRBV7-9 and TRBJ2-7, with 9 nucleotides matching TRBD1. The germline gives CDR1 SEHNR, CDR2 FQNEAQ (reference sequence). V shed 8 bases and J 1 base; nucleotides not matched to a gene: 6. The CDR3 covers 14 residues.

This clone was recorded once. The chain recombines TRBV2 with TRBJ1-1, with D perhaps matching TRBD1 (5 bases). Germline assignment: CDR1 SNHLY and CDR2 FYNNEI. Deletions cut 3 bases from V and 9 bases from J, with 14 bases between. This CDR3 is built from 13 residues. The CDR3 sequence: CASSEGSREQAFF. CDR3 nucleotide sequence: TGTGCCAGCAGTGAGGGCTCCAGGGAGCAAGCTTTCTTT.

This chain uses TRBV6-1 with TRBJ2-7, with 7 bases identical to TRBD2. The CDR3 totals 14 residues. Germline loops: CDR1 MNHNS, CDR2 SASEGT. The V gene end was trimmed by 5 bases and the J gene end by 4 bases; junction bases not matched to a gene: 8. This chain's CDR3 is CASSFWGTTYEQYF. The CDR3 DNA reads TGTGCCAGCAGTTTCTGGGGGACTACTTACGAGCAGTACTTC.

This clone has a handful of counts. The chain is built from TRBV19 and TRBJ1-1; D remains unclear. The V and J ends lost 8 bases and 3 bases respectively, with 16 bases between them. The CDR3 consists of 14 residues. CDR1 and CDR2 from the germline V gene are LNHDA and SQIVND (reference sequence). The CDR3 nucleotides read TGTGCCAGTCGCTCAACCCCGGGTCACACTGAAGCTTTCTTT. The encoded protein is CASRSTPGHTEAFF.

In its sample, this clone was seen a few times. DNA for the CDR3: TGTGCCAGCAGCTTAGCGGGGGGGACCGGGGAGCTGTTTTTT. Protein product: CASSLAGGTGELFF. The chain joins TRBV7-6 to TRBJ2-2; 7 bases line up with TRBD2. The germline V gene has CDR1 SGHVS and CDR2 FNYEAQ. This CDR3 contains 14 residues. The V segment lost 0 bases and the J segment 5 bases; nucleotides outside the gene matches: 0. Full variable domain (remainder filled in from reference TRBV7-6 and TRBJ2-2): GAGVSQSPRYKVTKRGQDVALRCDPISGHVSLYWYRQALGQGPEFLTYFNYEAQQDKSGLPNDRFSAERPEGSISTLTIQRTEQRDSAMYRCASSLAGGTGELFFGEGSRLTVL.

V is TRBV6-1 and J is TRBJ2-7, with TRBD2 matching over 9 bases. The length of the CDR3 is 15 residues. The trim removed 7 bases at V and 6 bases at J, leaving 13 bases unmatched. Germline V lookup: CDR1 MNHNS, CDR2 SASEGT. CDR3 amino acids: CASMRASGIFLEQYF. The DNA of the CDR3 is TGTGCCAGCATGAGGGCTAGCGGGATCTTCCTCGAGCAGTACTTC.

The chain uses TRBV18 and TRBJ1-4, with D unclear. This CDR3 is built from 14 residues. Between the trimmed V and J ends, which lost 7 bases and 0 bases, there was a span of 9 bases. The germline CDR1 and CDR2 sequences are KGHSH and LQKENI. CDR3 DNA: TGTGCCAGCTGCCCGGGAGCAACTAATGAAAAACTGTTTTTT. Translating it yields CASCPGATNEKLFF.

J is TRBJ2-1 and V is TRBV28; a weak D match, TRBD2 (5 bases). V gave up 7 bases and J gave up 2 bases, with 15 bases separating them. The CDR3 is 15 amino acids. CDR1 is MDHEN and CDR2 is SYDVKM in the germline V gene. CDR3 sequence: CASMERETTYNEQFF. The CDR3 nucleotides read TGTGCCAGCATGGAGAGGGAGACTACCTACAATGAGCAGTTCTTC.